What follows are 2 T cell receptor beta chains derived from one specimen sequenced in a study of beta chain features in type 1 diabetes. The investigators reverse transcribed all of the isolated RNA, so they sequenced expressed TCRB transcripts. Sequencing was performed with immunoSEQ multiplex PCR; in TCRdb, only in-frame clones are kept and a portion is missing. The data show some 900,000 clones, 17% seen once. The sample consisted of naive CD4+ T cells from blood. The receptors originated from a woman younger than 30 in good health.

This clone was detected a few times. The CDR3: CASSLGLSAGGPREQYF. The CDR3 DNA follows: TGCGCCAGCAGCTTGGGCCTGTCGGCGGGAGGGCCTCGGGAGCAGTATTTT. The chain combines TRBV5-1 with TRBJ2-3, with 9 bases matching TRBD2. The ends lost 0 bases at V and 11 bases at J; junction bases unmatched: 16. Germline lookup yields CDR1 SGHRS and CDR2 YFSETQ. The CDR3 length is 17 residues. Supplemented by reference TRBV5-1 and TRBJ2-3, the full variable domain reads KAGVTQTPRYLIKTRGQQVTLSCSPISGHRSVSWYQQTPGQGLQFLFEYFSETQRNKGNFPGRFSGRQFSNSRSEMNVSTLELGDSALYLCASSLGLSAGGPREQYFGPGTRLTVL.

This chain connects TRBV7-2 to TRBJ1-1; D might be TRBD1 (5 bases). V shed 5 bases and J shed 6 bases, with 10 bases lying between them. This CDR3 has 12 residues. Germline CDR1 reads SGHTA; CDR2 reads FQGNSA. In DNA, the CDR3 is TGTGCCAGCAGCCTGGGACGGCCTGAAGCTTTCTTT. This gives the protein CASSLGRPEAFF.